This T cell receptor (beta chain) was captured in a study of T cells after yellow fever vaccination. Whole-study findings and limits: Relatively few clonotypes were ones that appeared in both CD4 and CD8 compartments. The study re-detected most primary-vaccination clones after the booster (roughly 96% CD4, roughly 91% CD8). Sorted repertoires could include abundant contaminating clonotypes from bulk cells.

This clonotype was detected ten times or more. Its antigen is unidentified. V dropped 3 bases and J dropped 5 bases, with 15 bases sitting between them. The CDR3 spans 15 residues. Germline V lookup: CDR1 KGHDR, CDR2 SFDVKD. It was through 5'RACE template switching that TCR cDNA was made, with a universal primer site and UMIs added. TCRdb fed the 5' RACE reads into MiXCR, producing one record per CDR3 protein. This table holds just under 600,000 distinct CDR3 sequences, roughly 13% found once. The rearrangement links TRBV24-1 to TRBJ2-5; TRBD2 might be the D (6 bases). The source was PBMCs, collected on the day of the yellow fever booster vaccination. The TCR originated in a man between 25 and 39 years old who received the YFV17D yellow fever vaccine. CDR3 sequence (DNA): TGTGCCACCAGTGATCCGCGGGGCGCTGGGGAGACCCAGTACTTC. Translating it yields CATSDPRGAGETQYF.